The following is a T cell receptor (beta chain) sequence with its context. Germline assignment: CDR1 SEHNR and CDR2 FQNEAQ (reference sequence). The trim removed 0 bases at V and 4 bases at J, leaving 5 bases unmatched. The length of the CDR3 is 15 residues. Original processing methods: Reference gene primer amplification yielded estimated nucleated cell counts. Profiled with immunoSEQ multiplex PCR; TCRdb holds only in-frame clones, not every one. V and J calls and clone size are given by that table; D and trimming were obtained from the DNA. The sample holds approximately 70,000 clones, 75% to 85% seen once. This entry belongs to a study of blood T cell repertoires in COVID-19. Turning to the study itself: Samples came from the United States, Italy and Spain, spanning acute and convalescent COVID-19. The analysed material was cDNA or gDNA that came from T cells, B-cell-depleted T cells, or PBMCs.

This sequence was found in a woman aged 55 to 70 with acute or convalescent COVID-19. The sequencing input was peripheral blood. The rearrangement uses TRBV7-9 and TRBJ1-2, with TRBD1 matching 7 bases. In DNA form, the CDR3 reads TGTGCCAGCAGCTTAGCCTGGGACAGATCCTATGGCTACACCTTC. Its protein is CASSLAWDRSYGYTF.